This TCR beta chain was sequenced for a study of blood T cell repertoires in COVID-19. Study-level background: Collection of acute and convalescent COVID-19 samples took place in the United States, Italy and Spain.

The V gene's germline CDR1 is ENHRY and CDR2 SYGVKD. This CDR3 region has 20 residues. The V gene end was trimmed by 9 bases and the J gene end by 9 bases; junction bases not matched to a gene: 24. Libraries were prepared by immunoSEQ multiplex PCR; TCRdb keeps only in-frame clonotypes and omits some of them. The table records some 320,000 clones, around 90% of them present only once. Participants were aged about 18 to 90 years, lived in 24 US areas, and enrolled virtually. Clinical history reported by participants formed the basis on which cohorts were assigned. This chain uses TRBV10-3 with TRBJ1-6; 12 bases map to TRBD1. This TCR was sampled from a man aged 55 to 70 who had recovered from COVID-19. Material for sequencing was PBMCs or T cells enriched from blood (not recorded which). The CDR3 DNA is TGTGCCATAAGCGGCTCCACCGGGACAGGGGGCGTCGGACAATCTTCACCCCTCCACTTT. Its protein product is CAISGSTGTGGVGQSSPLHF.